The 4 T cell receptor beta chains below all came from one sample that was sequenced in a study of siplizumab effects on memory and regulatory T cells. TCRdb's table, derived via immunoSEQ multiplex PCR, lists solely in-frame clones and lacks some. The sample records around 65,000 clones, around 80% being singletons. Sequenced: memory CD4+ T cells sorted from blood. The receptors were sampled from a human donor in good health.

The rearrangement joins TRBV6-1 to TRBJ2-7; 7 nucleotides line up with TRBD1. Trimming took 2 bases from V and 5 from J; bases not matched to a gene: 3. The CDR3 runs 13 residues. Germline V CDR1 and CDR2: MNHNS, SASEGT. CDR3 residues: CASSENRGNEQYF. The CDR3 bases are TGTGCCAGCAGTGAAAACAGGGGAAACGAGCAGTACTTC.

The genes are TRBV7-9 and TRBJ2-3; 10 nucleotides line up with TRBD2. The CDR3 is 16 residues long. Germline CDR1 reads SEHNR; CDR2 reads FQNEAQ (reference sequence). Trimming at V came to 5 bases and at J to 4 bases, leaving 9 bases not matched to a gene. The CDR3 spells CASSPSGLARPDTQYF. The CDR3 coding sequence is TGTGCCAGCAGCCCCTCGGGACTAGCGCGTCCAGATACGCAGTATTTT.

The rearrangement uses TRBV5-4 and TRBJ2-5, with 8 positions matching TRBD2. The trim removed 0 bases at V and 5 bases at J, leaving 0 bases unmatched. The length of the CDR3 is 13 residues. Germline V gene sequence: CDR1 SGHNT, CDR2 YYREEE (reference sequence). The CDR3 protein is CASSLAGGETQYF. The DNA of the CDR3 is TGTGCCAGCAGCTTGGCGGGGGGGGAGACCCAGTACTTC.

J is TRBJ2-1 and V is TRBV7-2; 8 bases are a match to TRBD2. This CDR3 spans 16 amino acids. V shed 6 bases and J 0 bases; nucleotides not matched to a gene: 7. Germline V CDR1 and CDR2: SGHTA, FQGNSA. The CDR3 loop is CASRRRGGSSYNEQFF. CDR3 nucleotide sequence: TGTGCCAGCAGACGACGCGGGGGGAGCTCCTACAATGAGCAGTTCTTC.